This T cell receptor beta chain stems from a study of T cell clusters in autoimmune cytopenias. In the case of this clonotype: Its antigen remains unknown.

Multiplex touch-down PCR amplified TRB using TRB-A and TRB-B pools in one tube. TCRdb reprocessed the multiplex PCR reads and reports one entry per CDR3 protein, with no DNA. Its listing shows about 5,500 distinct CDR3 sequences. Roughly 38,000 genome equivalents of blood DNA were amplified for TRB. Findings and caveats of the study: TRB repertoire shifts in secondary cytopenia and chronic lymphocytic leukemia mostly reflected lymphoma, not autoimmunity.

The CDR3 is 14 amino acids. The germline gives CDR1 SGHTA, CDR2 FQGNSA. These sequences were also reported in another study, on T cell repertoires in aging, cancer and after chemotherapy. That study reports: Median generation probability rose over the chemotherapy interval in each cancer cohort, suggesting rebound thymic output.

The specimen was peripheral blood. The chain joins TRBV7-2 to TRBJ2-7; TCRdb's D gene call, TRBD1, goes unchecked for lack of DNA. The clonotype originates from a human donor in good health. This CDR3 reads CASSLVGTGNEQYF.